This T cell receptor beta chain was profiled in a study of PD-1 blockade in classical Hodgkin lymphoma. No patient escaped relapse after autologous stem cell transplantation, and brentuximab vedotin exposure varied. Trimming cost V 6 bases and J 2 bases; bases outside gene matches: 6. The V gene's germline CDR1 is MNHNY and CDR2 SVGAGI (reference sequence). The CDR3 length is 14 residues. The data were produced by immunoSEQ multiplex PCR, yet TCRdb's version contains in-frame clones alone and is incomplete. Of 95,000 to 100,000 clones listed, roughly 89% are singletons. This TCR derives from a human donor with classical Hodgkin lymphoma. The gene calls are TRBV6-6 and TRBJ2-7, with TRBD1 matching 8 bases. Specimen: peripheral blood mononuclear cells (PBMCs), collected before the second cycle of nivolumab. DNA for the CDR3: TGTGCCAGCAGCAAAAGGGACAGGCCCTACGAGCAGTACTTC. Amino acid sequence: CASSKRDRPYEQYF.